Listed below are T cell receptor beta chains from one sample, sequenced in a study of blood T cell repertoires in COVID-19. The method was immunoSEQ multiplex PCR; TCRdb's version includes in-frame clones alone and lacks a portion of them. There are some 150,000 clones in the sample; roughly 80% occur only once, and around 6.8% lies in the top ten. The sequenced sample consisted of peripheral blood. Receptors were obtained from a human donor in a cohort sampled during active COVID-19. Both conserved end residues are part of each CDR3. The order of the fields is CDR3 length, clone size, J gene, V gene, D gene, CDR3 DNA, CDR3 protein. A D gene is named only where the DNA matches it firmly. The size entry is marked missing in some rows and otherwise reads once, few, many or a size class.

14	few	TRBJ2-7	TRBV7-8	NA	TGTGCCAGCAGCTTAGTGGCGGACTCCTACGAGCAGTACTTC	CASSLVADSYEQYF
15	NA	TRBJ1-2	TRBV15	NA	TGTGCCACCAGCAGAGAGGAGGGAGGGTTCTACGGCTACACCTTC	CATSREEGGFYGYTF
13	NA	TRBJ1-2	TRBV18	NA	TGTGCCAGCTTCCCGGGTCTCGGGTCTGGCTACACCTTC	CASFPGLGSGYTF
17	NA	TRBJ2-3	TRBV9	NA	TGTGCCAGCAGCGTAGGGGGACTTTCTCCGAGCACAGATACGCAGTATTTT	CASSVGGLSPSTDTQYF
14	NA	TRBJ2-5	TRBV7-7	NA	TGTGCTAGCAGCACCCGGGACTCCCGACAGACCCAGTACTTC	CASSTRDSRQTQYF
11	NA	TRBJ1-2	TRBV28	NA	TGTGCCAGCAGCGACAGATATGGCTACACCTTC	CASSDRYGYTF
15	NA	TRBJ2-2	TRBV3-1/TRBV3-2	NA	TGTGCCAGCAGCCCGGACACGACTAACACCGGGGAGCTGTTTTTT	CASSPDTTNTGELFF
12	many	TRBJ2-7	TRBV6-6	NA	TGTGCCAGCAGTGCAACAGGAACCGAGCAGTACTTC	CASSATGTEQYF
14	NA	TRBJ2-3	TRBV5-1	NA	TGCGCCAGCGGACTGAGCGGAGCCACAGATACGCAGTATTTT	CASGLSGATDTQYF
15	NA	TRBJ2-5	TRBV6-5	TRBD1	TGTGCCAGCAGTCGACAGGGGGTCTGGCAAGAGACCCAGTACTTC	CASSRQGVWQETQYF
18	NA	TRBJ2-5	TRBV7-3	TRBD2	TGTGCCAGCAGCCCCGAAGGAACGGGGGGACCTACCCAAGAGACCCAGTACTTC	CASSPEGTGGPTQETQYF
12	NA	TRBJ2-3	TRBV29-1	TRBD1	TGCAGCGTCCGACAGGGCCCAGATACGCAGTATTTT	CSVRQGPDTQYF
15	few	TRBJ1-5	TRBV19	NA	TGTGCCAGTAGCACAGGGAGAGGAAGCAATCAGCCCCAGCATTTT	CASSTGRGSNQPQHF
13	NA	TRBJ1-1	TRBV7-8	NA	TGTGCCAGCAGCCTCGGACAGTCTACTGAAGCTTTCTTT	CASSLGQSTEAFF
15	NA	TRBJ1-5	TRBV3-1/TRBV3-2	NA	TGTGCCAGCAGCCAAGATCGGGGGTGCAATCAGCCCCAGCATTTT	CASSQDRGCNQPQHF
17	NA	TRBJ1-6	TRBV4-2	NA	TGTGCCAGCAGCCAAGAAACGACAACGTATACCAATTCACCCCTCCACTTT	CASSQETTTYTNSPLHF
17	few	TRBJ2-2	TRBV11-2	TRBD2	TGTGCCAGCAGCTTAGGGGGACTAGCGGTGAACACCGGGGAGCTGTTTTTT	CASSLGGLAVNTGELFF
14	NA	TRBJ2-2	TRBV16	NA	TGTGCCAGCAGCCAATCGACTACCACCGGGGAGCTGTTTTTT	CASSQSTTTGELFF
15	NA	TRBJ1-3	TRBV5-1	NA	TGCGCCAGCAGCTTGGGTGAGAACTCTGGAAACACCATATATTTT	CASSLGENSGNTIYF
15	once	TRBJ2-6	TRBV30	NA	TGTGCCTGGAGTCCCCAGTGGGCCGGGGCCAACGTCCTGACTTTC	CAWSPQWAGANVLTF
13	once	TRBJ2-1	TRBV21-1	NA	TGTGCCAGCGAGGCAGCGTTTGCGGATGAGCAGTTCTTC	CASEAAFADEQFF
16	NA	TRBJ1-2	TRBV4-1	NA	TGCGCCAGCAGCCAATGGAGAACTGAGGGTCACTATGGCTACACCTTC	CASSQWRTEGHYGYTF
14	NA	TRBJ1-1	TRBV3-1/TRBV3-2	TRBD1	TGTGCCAGCAGTCTAGACAGGGGGCAGGTTGAAGCTTTCTTT	CASSLDRGQVEAFF
16	once	TRBJ1-5	TRBV7-2	NA	TGTGCCAGCAGCTTAGAGGGGACAACTAGCAATCAGCCCCAGCATTTT	CASSLEGTTSNQPQHF
15	NA	TRBJ1-5	TRBV6-6	TRBD1	TGTGCCAGCAGGCCACCGGGACAGGGGAACAAGCCCCAGCATTTT	CASRPPGQGNKPQHF
13	NA	TRBJ1-1	TRBV19	TRBD1	TGTGCCATTGCGGACAGGGGGCACACTGAAGCTTTCTTT	CAIADRGHTEAFF
14	few	TRBJ1-1	TRBV6-5	NA	TGTGCCAGCATTAAATTCTCGGGGAACACTGAAGCTTTCTTT	CASIKFSGNTEAFF
13	once	TRBJ1-2	TRBV10-3	NA	TGTGCCATCAGTGAGCCTCCGAACTATGGCTACACCTTC	CAISEPPNYGYTF
13	once	TRBJ2-4	TRBV12-3/TRBV12-4	TRBD1	TGTGCCAGCAGACCGGGACAGAAAAACATTCAGTACTTC	CASRPGQKNIQYF
16	few	TRBJ2-7	TRBV19	TRBD1	TGTGCCAGTAGCTCTCCAGGGACAGAAAGCTCCTACGAGCAGTACTTC	CASSSPGTESSYEQYF
14	few	TRBJ2-7	TRBV5-1	NA	TGCGCCAGCAGCCCTGACAGTCTCTCCTACGAGCAGTACTTC	CASSPDSLSYEQYF
13	NA	TRBJ2-3	TRBV7-8	TRBD2	TGTGCCAGCAGAAAAGCGGGGGCAGATACGCAGTATTTT	CASRKAGADTQYF
16	NA	TRBJ2-3	TRBV18	NA	TGTGCCAGCTCACCGCAACGAGCCTCTAGCACAGATACGCAGTATTTT	CASSPQRASSTDTQYF
15	once	TRBJ1-4	TRBV7-9	TRBD1	TGTGCCAGCAGCCCAAGCGGGGACAGGTCGGAAAAACTGTTTTTT	CASSPSGDRSEKLFF
16	NA	TRBJ1-3	TRBV5-1	NA	TGCGCCAGCAGCCGGGCGACAGCAGACTCTGGAAACACCATATATTTT	CASSRATADSGNTIYF
15	NA	TRBJ1-6	TRBV11-1	TRBD1	TGTGCCAGCAGCCAACGGACAGGGAATAATTCACCCCTCCACTTT	CASSQRTGNNSPLHF
15	once	TRBJ1-1	TRBV6-5	NA	TGTGCCAGCAGTTACTCTGGGGCGATGAAGACTGAAGCTTTCTTT	CASSYSGAMKTEAFF
17	NA	TRBJ1-2	TRBV4-3	TRBD1	TGCGCCAGCAGCCAAGACATCGTGGCAGGGGGCTTAAGTGGCTACACCTTC	CASSQDIVAGGLSGYTF
15	NA	TRBJ1-4	TRBV2	NA	TGTGCCAGCACCCCCGCCACTGCAACTAATGAAAAACTGTTTTTT	CASTPATATNEKLFF
13	NA	TRBJ2-5	TRBV6-5	NA	TGTGCCAGCAGTTATCAGGGGTCGCAGACCCAGTACTTC	CASSYQGSQTQYF
15	NA	TRBJ1-1	TRBV19	TRBD1	TGTGCCAGCACAAAAGGACAGGGCTATTTTACTGAAGCTTTCTTT	CASTKGQGYFTEAFF
14	NA	TRBJ1-5	TRBV9	NA	TGTGCCAGCAGCGTAGGGGGCAGCAATCAGCCCCAGCATTTT	CASSVGGSNQPQHF
19	NA	TRBJ2-1	TRBV7-3	TRBD2	TGTGCCAGCAGCTTCCGCAGCGGGGGGTCTCCGAGCTCCTACAATGAGCAGTTCTTC	CASSFRSGGSPSSYNEQFF
16	NA	TRBJ1-2	TRBV13	NA	TGTGCCAGCAGCCTAGGCCGGGACTCAGCTAACTATGGCTACACCTTC	CASSLGRDSANYGYTF
15	NA	TRBJ2-7	TRBV5-4	TRBD2	TGTGCCAGCAGCCCGCAGCGGGGGAGCTCCTACGAGCAGTACTTC	CASSPQRGSSYEQYF
14	NA	TRBJ2-4	TRBV3-1/TRBV3-2	NA	TGTGCCAGCAGCCCCGGGGGAGGCAAAAACATTCAGTACTTC	CASSPGGGKNIQYF
13	NA	TRBJ2-3	TRBV6-2/TRBV6-3	TRBD1	TGTGCCAGCAGCCTTACAGGGGGGGATACGCAGTATTTT	CASSLTGGDTQYF
15	NA	TRBJ1-4	TRBV6-6	NA	TGTGCCAGCAGGGTTACGGGTTCAACTAATGAAAAACTGTTTTTT	CASRVTGSTNEKLFF
15	NA	TRBJ1-4	TRBV7-9	NA	TGTGCCAGCAGCTTAGAAGTCGAGAGGTCGGGTAAACTGTTTTTT	CASSLEVERSGKLFF
16	NA	TRBJ2-5	TRBV7-7	TRBD2	TGTGCTAGCAGCTCCAGACTAGCGGGGGCCCCCGAGACCCAGTACTTC	CASSSRLAGAPETQYF
16	NA	TRBJ1-1	TRBV2	TRBD1	TGTGCCAGCAGAGACCGGGACAGGGGTCAGAACACTGAAGCTTTCTTT	CASRDRDRGQNTEAFF
15	once	TRBJ2-5	TRBV4-2	NA	TGTGCCAGCGGAAGGGATACGGGGGGCTTAGAGACCCAGTACTTC	CASGRDTGGLETQYF
15	NA	TRBJ2-2	TRBV7-2	TRBD2	TGTGCCAGCAGATCTAGCGGTTTAGACACCGGGGAGCTGTTTTTT	CASRSSGLDTGELFF
12	NA	TRBJ2-7	TRBV7-9	NA	TGTGCCAGCAGCTTAGAACAGGGCGAGCAGTACTTC	CASSLEQGEQYF